This T cell receptor (beta chain) derives from a study of Ad26.COV2.S vaccination and SARS-CoV-2 variants. Notes on the study in general: TCR breadth and depth estimates may have understated total T cell responses. The placebo group had lower spike-specific TCR breadth than the vaccine recipients did.

Using immunoSEQ multiplex PCR, the repertoire was profiled, and TCRdb retains in-frame clones only, with some absent. Of hundreds of thousands of clones in the sample, under 90% were seen once. Treatment given: roughly 19 received Ad26.COV2.S at low or high dose, single or two shots; about 5 received placebo; per-sample allocation not given. Material that was analyzed had been drawn on day 63 after the first vaccine or placebo injection. The individual, an adult aged 18-55 years, was a donor in Boston. An Ad26 vector expressing Wuhan-strain SARS-CoV-2 spike served as the vaccine. CDR3 length: 15 residues. CDR1 and CDR2 (germline): SGHRS, YFSETQ. The junction had 5 bases not matched to a gene; V was cut back by 2 bases and J by 4 bases. Of note for this clone: Antigen specificity is unknown.

The sequencing here drew on peripheral blood, taken in a trial of Ad26.COV2.S vaccine versus placebo. This receptor was obtained from a person between 18 and 59 years old who received the Ad26.COV2.S COVID-19 vaccine or a placebo. The chain is built from TRBV5-1 and TRBJ2-3; 9 positions agree with TRBD1. The CDR3 here is CASSLGGTGPDTQYF. CDR3 sequence (DNA): TGCGCCAGCAGCTTAGGAGGGACAGGGCCAGATACGCAGTATTTT.